This TCR beta chain was recovered during a study of T cell changes during pregnancy in multiple sclerosis (dated by TCRdb to the late 2010s). For the study in its entirety: In women with multiple sclerosis, the researchers looked at how the T cell repertoire shifted as pregnancy progressed.

In regard to this clone: No antigen is known for it. Per-base quality was not reported, and no clone a single base away is much larger than it.

Library preparation employed the immunoSEQ multiplex PCR assay. TCRdb took this table from immuneACCESS and kept in-frame rearrangements with V and J called. Such tables lack part of the clones; where checked against another copy, unresolved V genes explain under half of the gap, and the rest is unexplained. For this sample the table gives about 77,000 clones, of which around nine tenths were detected only once. The ten most abundant clones make up under 2.5% of the sample. The germline V gene yields SGHTA for CDR1 and FQGNSA for CDR2. V lost 1 base and J lost 9 bases, and the count of bases not matched to a germline gene is 3. The CDR3 spans 14 residues, from the cysteine through the phenylalanine. CDR3 DNA only is kept here, 42 bases in frame from base 1.

In this chain, TRBV7-2 is recombined with TRBJ1-6, and 7 junctional nucleotides match TRBD1. This TCR was recovered from a female donor with multiple sclerosis, enrolled in a pregnancy study. Here the sequenced sample was peripheral blood, taken before pregnancy. In nucleotides, the sequence is TGTGCCAGCAGCTTAGAGACAGGGCGTTCACCCCTCCACTTT. This gives the protein CASSLETGRSPLHF.